These 26 T cell receptor beta chains came from one sample sequenced in a study of memory CD4+ T cells and cytomegalovirus serostatus (dated by TCRdb to about 2019). The method was the immunoSEQ multiplex PCR assay. TCRdb took this table from immuneACCESS and kept in-frame rearrangements with V and J called. Such tables lack part of the clones; where checked against another copy, unresolved V genes explain under half of the gap, and the rest is unexplained. Recorded for this sample are about 31,000 clones; about three quarters of them occurred a single time. Less than 0.8% of the sample lies in the top ten. Single viable CD3+CD4+CD8-CD45RO+ cells were sorted as memory CD4+ T cells on a FACSAria II. Specimen: memory CD4+ T cells from blood. All receptors come from an adult in good health and CMV-seronegative. Some clones in this sample may be carry-over from other donors' samples.

V usage is TRBV30 and J usage is TRBJ1-3, with D hard to call. CDR3 length equals 15 residues. V lost 2 bases to trimming and J lost 1 base, with 12 bases between them. Germline CDR1 is GTSNPN and CDR2 is SVGIG (reference sequence). Written as DNA, the CDR3 is TGTGCCTGGAGTAGACTTGGGCCTTCTGGAAACACCATATATTTT. Protein: CAWSRLGPSGNTIYF.

The genes are TRBV29-1 and TRBJ1-1; 7 bases are a match to TRBD1. The CDR3 covers 13 residues. The trim removed 3 bases at V and 2 bases at J, leaving 3 bases unmatched. Germline V gene sequence: CDR1 SQVTM, CDR2 ANQGSEA. CDR3: CSVDRQGNTEAFF. DNA of the CDR3: TGCAGCGTTGACCGACAGGGAAACACTGAAGCTTTCTTT.

In this sample, this clone turned up a few times. CDR3 in DNA: TGCGCCAGCAGCTTGGCCACGACAGGGAACACTGAAGCTTTCTTT. Its protein is CASSLATTGNTEAFF. This chain joins TRBV5-1 and TRBJ1-1; D perhaps matches TRBD1 (6 bases). This CDR3 region has 15 residues. Germline assignment: CDR1 SGHRS and CDR2 YFSETQ. V shed 0 bases and J shed 1 base, with 10 bases lying between them.

This clone was detected only a few times. V and J are TRBV6-5 and TRBJ1-1; no firm D call. V was clipped by 5 bases and J by 4 bases, with 11 bases between them. This CDR3 contains 13 residues. Looked up from germline, CDR1 is MNHEY and CDR2 is SVGAGI. CDR3 DNA sequence: TGTGCCAGCAGTCCTGGTGGGATCACTGAAGCTTTCTTT. This encodes CASSPGGITEAFF.

This chain uses TRBV27 with TRBJ2-2; 7 bases map to TRBD2. Losses at the gene ends were 5 bases for V and 7 bases for J; bases not matched to a gene: 4. The CDR3 has 13 residues. The germline V gene encodes CDR1 MNHEY and CDR2 SMNVEV (reference sequence). CDR3 bases: TGTGCCAGCAGTCCGCGCGGGGGCGGGGAGCTGTTTTTT. It yields the protein CASSPRGGGELFF.

The DNA for the CDR3 is TGCGCCAGCAGGGGATTCCGTCAAGAGACCCAGTACTTC. Amino acids: CASRGFRQETQYF. The rearrangement links TRBV10-2 to TRBJ2-5; D gene ambiguous. The V and J ends lost 6 bases and 2 bases respectively, with 10 bases between them. This CDR3 is built from 13 residues. In germline, CDR1 is WSHSY, CDR2 SAAADI.

This clone is a singleton in its sample. The V and J genes are TRBV19 and TRBJ1-5, with D possibly TRBD1 on 5 matching bases. CDR3 size: 13 residues. Trimming stripped 5 bases from V and 5 bases from J, with 10 bases between. Germline-derived CDR1 and CDR2 are LNHDA and SQIVND (reference sequence). As DNA, the CDR3 is TGTGCCAGTAGTGGCCAGGGTCATCAGCCCCAGCATTTT. Translating it yields CASSGQGHQPQHF.

The chain combines TRBV4-1 with TRBJ2-1; D is unresolved. The CDR3 consists of 13 residues. Trimming removed 0 bases at V and 10 bases at J, with 10 bases between. The germline CDR1 and CDR2 sequences are MGHRA and YSYEKL. CDR3 residues: CASSQEGLREQFF. The DNA of the CDR3 is TGCGCCAGCAGCCAAGAGGGCTTAAGGGAGCAGTTCTTC.

The chain carries TRBV19 and TRBJ1-1; 7 bases agree with TRBD1. The V and J ends lost 7 bases and 3 bases, in that order; junction bases with no gene match: 5. Germline values: CDR1 LNHDA, CDR2 SQIVND (reference sequence). CDR3 length: 13 amino acids. CDR3 amino acids: CASKQGIYTEAFF. CDR3 bases: TGTGCCAGTAAACAGGGGATTTACACTGAAGCTTTCTTT.

In nucleotides, the CDR3 is TGCAGCGTTGAAGGGGGGCAGGGGGCTAACTATGGCTACACCTTC. The encoded protein is CSVEGGQGANYGYTF. The chain carries TRBV29-1 and TRBJ1-2; TRBD1 matches at 7 bases. The V segment lost 1 base and the J segment 0 bases; nucleotides outside the gene matches: 5. This CDR3 has 15 residues. The V gene's germline CDR1 is SQVTM and CDR2 ANQGSEA.

The rearrangement links TRBV5-1 to TRBJ2-5, with TRBD1 identical over 7 bases. CDR1 and CDR2 (germline): SGHRS, YFSETQ. The CDR3 is 14 amino acids. J gave up 4 bases and V 3 bases, and 6 bases lay outside the gene matches. DNA for the CDR3: TGCGCCAGCAGCTCTAAACAGGGGACAGAGACCCAGTACTTC. Protein: CASSSKQGTETQYF. The full variable domain, completed using reference TRBV5-1 and TRBJ2-5, is KAGVTQTPRYLIKTRGQQVTLSCSPISGHRSVSWYQQTPGQGLQFLFEYFSETQRNKGNFPGRFSGRQFSNSRSEMNVSTLELGDSALYLCASSSKQGTETQYFGPGTRLLVL.

This clone has a handful of counts. V usage is TRBV10-1 and J usage is TRBJ2-1, with TRBD1 matching over 7 bases. CDR1 and CDR2 (germline): WNHNN, SYGVQD (reference sequence). J lost 5 bases, V lost 5 bases, and 3 bases had no gene match. This CDR3 is 13 amino acids long. The DNA of the CDR3 is TGCGCCAGCAGTTTGGACAGGAACAATGAGCAGTTCTTC. Residues: CASSLDRNNEQFF.

This rearrangement joins TRBV2 to TRBJ2-5, with no clear D. V dropped 3 bases and J dropped 2 bases, with 16 bases sitting between them. The CDR3 runs to 16 residues. Germline-derived CDR1 and CDR2 are SNHLY and FYNNEI. CDR3 protein: CASSDRSGMDQETQYF. In DNA, the CDR3 is TGTGCCAGCAGTGATCGAAGTGGTATGGATCAAGAGACCCAGTACTTC.

This chain uses TRBV5-1 with TRBJ2-2; the D is unclear. The V and J ends lost 0 bases and 0 bases respectively, with 9 bases between them. The germline V gene has CDR1 SGHRS and CDR2 YFSETQ. This CDR3 region has 16 residues. CDR3 loop: CASSLALFANTGELFF. Here the CDR3 DNA reads TGCGCCAGCAGCTTGGCCCTATTCGCGAACACCGGGGAGCTGTTTTTT.

The V gene is TRBV7-2, the J gene TRBJ1-5, with unresolved D. CDR1 SGHTA and CDR2 FQGNSA come from the germline V gene. The germline V and J ends were trimmed by 5 bases and 3 bases, with 8 bases remaining between them. The length of the CDR3 is 13 residues. The CDR3: CASSPQLNQPQHF. The DNA of the CDR3 is TGTGCCAGCAGCCCGCAGCTCAATCAGCCCCAGCATTTT.

The rearrangement links TRBV7-2 to TRBJ2-1, with a weak D call TRBD2 (7 bases). Per germline, CDR1 SGHTA and CDR2 FQGNSA. Between the trimmed V and J ends, which lost 1 base and 4 bases, there was a span of 11 bases. This CDR3 has 15 amino acids. This chain's CDR3 is CASSLGGGGYNEQFF. CDR3 nucleotide sequence: TGTGCCAGCAGCTTAGGCGGGGGCGGGTACAATGAGCAGTTCTTC.

This clone was seen more than once but under ten times. The chain has TRBV5-1 and TRBJ1-1; no definite D call. CDR3 length equals 13 residues. CDR1 SGHRS and CDR2 YFSETQ come from the germline V gene. Trimming removed 1 base from V and 0 bases from J, with 4 bases in between. The chain's CDR3 is CASSLNMNTEAFF. CDR3 nucleotides: TGCGCCAGCAGCTTGAACATGAACACTGAAGCTTTCTTT.

This clone has a handful of counts. The genes are TRBV5-3 and TRBJ2-6, with D maybe TRBD2 (6 bases). TRBV5-3 carries the ORF label, with uncertain function. The CDR3 spans 15 residues. Trimming pared 8 bases from V and 4 bases from J, leaving 16 bases between. CDR3 in DNA: TGTGCCAGGGGGATAGGGGACTCAGGGGCCAACGTCCTGACTTTC. Translated: CARGIGDSGANVLTF.

Within the sample, this clone is medium-sized. This CDR3 is CASSRAGTAISTGNTIYF. The CDR3 DNA reads as TGTGCCAGCAGCAGAGCCGGGACGGCTATTTCCACCGGAAACACCATATATTTT. V is TRBV7-9 and J is TRBJ1-3, with a tentative D call TRBD1 (5 bases). V dropped 5 bases and J dropped 4 bases, with 24 bases sitting between them. CDR1 and CDR2 (germline): SEHNR, FQNEAQ (reference sequence). This CDR3 has 18 amino acids.

The gene calls are TRBV6-5 and TRBJ2-7; TRBD1 aligns across 7 bases. This CDR3 is 15 amino acids long. The junction had 10 bases not matched to a gene; V was cut back by 5 bases and J by 3 bases. Germline-derived CDR1 and CDR2 are MNHEY and SVGAGI. The CDR3 sequence: CASSHRQGEVYEQYF. The CDR3 bases are TGTGCCAGCAGTCATCGACAGGGCGAAGTCTACGAGCAGTACTTC.

V is TRBV12-2 and J is TRBJ2-3; TRBD2 was called by the table and not checked on the DNA. TRBV12-2 constitutes a pseudogene. The CDR3 covers 16 residues. The CDR3 loop reads CASRPTTSGGSDTQYF. CDR3 nucleotides: TGTGCAAGTCGCCCAACGACTAGCGGGGGTTCAGATACGCAGTATTTT.

CDR3 residues: CASSLAPGQLNTEAFF. The CDR3 nucleotides are TGTGCCAGCAGCTTAGCACCGGGACAGCTAAACACTGAAGCTTTCTTT. This chain links TRBV7-2 with TRBJ1-1; 7 nucleotides agree with TRBD1. The CDR3 loop spans 16 amino acids. Germline V gene sequence: CDR1 SGHTA, CDR2 FQGNSA. V was pared by 0 bases and J by 2 bases, with 6 bases of the junction left unmatched.

CDR3 residues: CASSPGQGAPTGELFF. CDR3 DNA: TGCGCCAGCAGCCCCGGACAGGGGGCCCCCACCGGGGAGCTGTTTTTT. The chain has TRBV5-1 and TRBJ2-2; 11 nucleotides agree with TRBD1. With V trimmed by 4 bases and J by 4 bases, 6 bases remained unmatched. Germline loops: CDR1 SGHRS, CDR2 YFSETQ. The CDR3 consists of 16 residues.

In regard to this clone: The sample contains more than one DNA sequence encoding this CDR3. This chain links TRBV6-5 with TRBJ2-7; D may correspond to TRBD1 or TRBD2 (6 bases each). Germline V CDR1 and CDR2: MNHEY, SVGAGI. CDR3 size: 15 residues. Trimming removed 2 bases at V and 0 bases at J, with 11 bases between. CDR3 region: CASSYRGQGSYEQYF. CDR3 nucleotides: TGTGCCAGCAGTTACCGGGGGCAGGGCTCCTACGAGCAGTACTTC.

The rearrangement uses TRBV11-3 and TRBJ1-1; D is ambiguous. The CDR3 has 11 amino acids. Trimming cost V 5 bases and J 6 bases, with 7 bases left between them. The germline gives CDR1 SGHNT, CDR2 YENEEA. The CDR3 region is CASSNGAEAFF. The CDR3 nucleotides are TGTGCCAGCAGCAATGGCGCTGAAGCTTTCTTT.

The sample holds a few counts of this clone. The rearrangement links TRBV6-1 to TRBJ2-5; D not resolved. Germline V gives CDR1 MNHNS, CDR2 SASEGT. Trimming cost V 4 bases and J 5 bases, with 17 bases left between them. The CDR3 totals 15 residues. CDR3 in DNA: TGTGCCAGCAGTGCCGTTCGCAGCTCCGGGGAGACCCAGTACTTC. Translated: CASSAVRSSGETQYF.